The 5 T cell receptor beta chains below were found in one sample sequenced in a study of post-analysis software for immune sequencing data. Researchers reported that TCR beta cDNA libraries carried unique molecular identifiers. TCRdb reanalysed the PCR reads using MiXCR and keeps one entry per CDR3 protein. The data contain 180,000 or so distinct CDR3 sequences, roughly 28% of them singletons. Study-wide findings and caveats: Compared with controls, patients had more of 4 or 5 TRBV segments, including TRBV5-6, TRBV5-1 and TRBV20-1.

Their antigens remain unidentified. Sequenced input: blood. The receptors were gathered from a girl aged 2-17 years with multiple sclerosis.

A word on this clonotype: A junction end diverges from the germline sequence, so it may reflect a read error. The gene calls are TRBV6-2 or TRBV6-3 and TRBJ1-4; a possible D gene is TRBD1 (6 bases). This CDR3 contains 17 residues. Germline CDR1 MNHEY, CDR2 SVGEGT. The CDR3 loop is CASTPGGSDAVKEKLFF. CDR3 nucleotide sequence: TGTGCTAGCACACCTGGGGGCAGCGACGCCGTTAAAGAAAAACTGTTTTTT.

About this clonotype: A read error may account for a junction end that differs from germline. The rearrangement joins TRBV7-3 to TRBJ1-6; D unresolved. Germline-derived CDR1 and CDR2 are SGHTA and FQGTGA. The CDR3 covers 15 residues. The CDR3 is CASSPQWGWDSPPHF. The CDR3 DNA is TGTGCCAGCAGCCCACAGTGGGGATGGGATTCACCCCCCCACTTT.

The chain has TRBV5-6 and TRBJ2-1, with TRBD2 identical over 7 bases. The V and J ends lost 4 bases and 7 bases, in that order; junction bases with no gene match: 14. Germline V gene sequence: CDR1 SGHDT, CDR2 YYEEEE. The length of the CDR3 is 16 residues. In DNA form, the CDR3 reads TGTGCCAGCAGCCCGCGGGGAGGGTCTAATAGGAATGAGCAGTTCTTC. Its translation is CASSPRGGSNRNEQFF.

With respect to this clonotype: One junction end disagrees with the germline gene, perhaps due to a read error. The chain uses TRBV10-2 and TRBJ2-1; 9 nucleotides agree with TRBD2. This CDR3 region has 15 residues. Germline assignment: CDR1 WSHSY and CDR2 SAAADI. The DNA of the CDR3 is TGCGCCGGCAGTGTATATAGCGGGAGTAGCAATGAGCAGTTCTTC. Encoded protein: CAGSVYSGSSNEQFF.

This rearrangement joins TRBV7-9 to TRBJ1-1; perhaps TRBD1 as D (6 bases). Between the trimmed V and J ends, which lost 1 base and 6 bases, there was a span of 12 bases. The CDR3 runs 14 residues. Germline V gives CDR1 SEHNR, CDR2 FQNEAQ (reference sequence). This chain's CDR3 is CASSLGGADAEAFF. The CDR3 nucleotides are TGTGCCAGCAGCTTAGGGGGGGCGGACGCTGAAGCTTTCTTT.